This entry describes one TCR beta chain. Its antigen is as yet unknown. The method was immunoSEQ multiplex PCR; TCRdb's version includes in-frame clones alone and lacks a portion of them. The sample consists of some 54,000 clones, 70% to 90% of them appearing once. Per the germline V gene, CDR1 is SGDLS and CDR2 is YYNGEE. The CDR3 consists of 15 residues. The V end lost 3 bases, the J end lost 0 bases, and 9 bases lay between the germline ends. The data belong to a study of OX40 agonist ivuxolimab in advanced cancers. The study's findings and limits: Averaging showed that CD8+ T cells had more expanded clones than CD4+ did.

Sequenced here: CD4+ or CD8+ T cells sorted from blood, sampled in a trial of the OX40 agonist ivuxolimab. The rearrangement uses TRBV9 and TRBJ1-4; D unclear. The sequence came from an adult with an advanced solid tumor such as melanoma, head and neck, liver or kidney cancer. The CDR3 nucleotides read TGTGCCAGCAGCGGAGGGAATCCAACTAATGAAAAACTGTTTTTT. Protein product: CASSGGNPTNEKLFF.